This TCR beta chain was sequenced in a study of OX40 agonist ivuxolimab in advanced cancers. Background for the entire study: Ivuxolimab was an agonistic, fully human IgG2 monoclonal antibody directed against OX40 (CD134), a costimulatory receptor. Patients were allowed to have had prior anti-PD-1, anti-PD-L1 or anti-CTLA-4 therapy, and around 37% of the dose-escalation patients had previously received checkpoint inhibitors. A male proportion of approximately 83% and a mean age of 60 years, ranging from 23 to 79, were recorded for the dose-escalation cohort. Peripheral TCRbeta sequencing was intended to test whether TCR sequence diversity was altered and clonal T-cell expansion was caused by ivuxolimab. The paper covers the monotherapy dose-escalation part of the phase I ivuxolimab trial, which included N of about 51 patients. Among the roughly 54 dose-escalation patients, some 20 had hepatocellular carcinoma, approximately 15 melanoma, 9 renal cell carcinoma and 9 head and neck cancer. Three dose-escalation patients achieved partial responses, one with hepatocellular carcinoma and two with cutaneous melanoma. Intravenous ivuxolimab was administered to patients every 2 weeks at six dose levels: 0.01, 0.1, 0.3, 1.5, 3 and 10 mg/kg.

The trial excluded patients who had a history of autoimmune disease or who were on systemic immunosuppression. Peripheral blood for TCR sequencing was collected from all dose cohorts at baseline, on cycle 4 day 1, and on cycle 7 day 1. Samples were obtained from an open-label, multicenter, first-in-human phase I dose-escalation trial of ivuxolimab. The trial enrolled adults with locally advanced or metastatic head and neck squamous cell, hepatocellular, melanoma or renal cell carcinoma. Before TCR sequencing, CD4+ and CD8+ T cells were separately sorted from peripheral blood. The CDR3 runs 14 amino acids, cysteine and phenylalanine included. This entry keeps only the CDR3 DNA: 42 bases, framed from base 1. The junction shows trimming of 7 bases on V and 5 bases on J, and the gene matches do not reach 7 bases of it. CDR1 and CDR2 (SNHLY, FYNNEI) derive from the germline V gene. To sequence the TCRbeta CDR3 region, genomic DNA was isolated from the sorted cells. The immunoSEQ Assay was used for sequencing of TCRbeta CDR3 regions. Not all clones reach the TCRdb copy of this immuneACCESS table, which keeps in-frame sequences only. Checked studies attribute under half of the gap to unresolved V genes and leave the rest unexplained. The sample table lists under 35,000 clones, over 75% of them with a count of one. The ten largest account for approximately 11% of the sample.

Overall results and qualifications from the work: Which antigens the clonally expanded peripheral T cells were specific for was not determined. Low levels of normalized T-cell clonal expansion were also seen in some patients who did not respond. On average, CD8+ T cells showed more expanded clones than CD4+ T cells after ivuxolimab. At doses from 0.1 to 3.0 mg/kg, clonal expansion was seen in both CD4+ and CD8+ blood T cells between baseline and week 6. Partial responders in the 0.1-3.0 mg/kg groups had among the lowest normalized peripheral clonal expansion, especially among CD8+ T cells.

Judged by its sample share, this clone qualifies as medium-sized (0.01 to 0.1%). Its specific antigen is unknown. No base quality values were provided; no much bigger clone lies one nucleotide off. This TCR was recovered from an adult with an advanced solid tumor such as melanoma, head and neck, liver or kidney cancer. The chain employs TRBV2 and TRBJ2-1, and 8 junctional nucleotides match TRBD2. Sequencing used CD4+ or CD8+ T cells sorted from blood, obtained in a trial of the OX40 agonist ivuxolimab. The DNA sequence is TGTGCCAGCATTGTCGGGGGGGCAGACAATGAGCAGTTCTTC. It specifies CASIVGGADNEQFF.